This entry lists 3 T cell receptor beta chains sequenced from one sample in a study of control samples from healthy donors and cancer patients. Sequencing was performed with immunoSEQ multiplex PCR; in TCRdb, only in-frame clones are kept and a portion is missing. The data show around 94,000 clones, over 75% seen once. Sequencing input: blood. Receptors were obtained from a woman between 18 and 29 years old in good health.

This chain uses TRBV29-1 with TRBJ2-3; possible D gene TRBD1, 5 bases. The CDR3 is 13 residues long. Trimming removed 2 bases from V and 1 base from J, with 7 bases in between. Germline V lookup: CDR1 SQVTM, CDR2 ANQGSEA. The CDR3 bases are TGCAGCGTTGAAAGGACACGCACAGATACGCAGTATTTT. Its protein product is CSVERTRTDTQYF.

This clone was observed a single time. This chain connects TRBV21-1 to TRBJ1-1; TRBD1, the table's D call, lacks a check against the DNA. TRBV21-1 is deemed a pseudogene. The CDR3 runs 19 residues. CDR3 bases: TGTGCCAGCGATCTAAAGGGGGCTTTCATCAAAGAGAGGAACACTGAAGCTTTCTTT. This gives the protein CASDLKGAFIKERNTEAFF.

The chain is built from TRBV6-1 and TRBJ1-2; the D is unclear. V gave up 1 base and J gave up 8 bases, with 11 bases separating them. The germline V gene encodes CDR1 MNHNS and CDR2 SASEGT. This CDR3 is 13 amino acids long. CDR3 protein: CASSEVGGEGYTF. The CDR3 coding sequence is TGTGCCAGCAGTGAAGTGGGAGGAGAGGGCTACACCTTC.